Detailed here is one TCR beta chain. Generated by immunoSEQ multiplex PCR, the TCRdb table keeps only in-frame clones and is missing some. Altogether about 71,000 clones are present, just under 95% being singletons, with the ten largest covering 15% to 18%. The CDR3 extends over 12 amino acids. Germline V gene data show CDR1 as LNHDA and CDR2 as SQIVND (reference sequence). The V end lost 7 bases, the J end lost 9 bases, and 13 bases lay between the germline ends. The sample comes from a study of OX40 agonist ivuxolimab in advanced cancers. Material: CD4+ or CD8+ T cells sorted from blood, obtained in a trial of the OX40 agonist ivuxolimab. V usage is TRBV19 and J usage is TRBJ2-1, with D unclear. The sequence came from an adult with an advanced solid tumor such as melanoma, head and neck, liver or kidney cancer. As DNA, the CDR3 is TGTGCCAGTACCACGGCAGTGGGTGAGCAGTTCTTC. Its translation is CASTTAVGEQFF.